Presented here are 10 T cell receptor beta chains from one specimen sequenced in a study of T cells in women clearing cervical HPV infection. Sequencing used immunoSEQ multiplex PCR; TCRdb keeps in-frame clones, though not all of them. This sample's clone table lists tens of thousands of clones. The sequencing sample was made of blood buffy coat. Source of these receptors: a woman aged 18-69 years with a cervical HPV16 infection that either progressed to CIN3+ or cleared (not recorded which).

As regards this clone: The read gets to within 3 residues of the CDR3 end, and the germline J gene fills in the rest. The chain combines TRBV19 with TRBJ2-1; TRBD2 matches 12 bases. V lost 9 bases and J lost 0; bases outside the gene matches: 9. The CDR3 is made up of 17 amino acids. Germline V gene sequence: CDR1 LNHDA, CDR2 SQIVND (reference sequence). The sequenced part of the CDR3 DNA is TGTGCCAGCGGCCGGACTAGCGGGAAGAGCTCCTACAATGAG. This codes for CASGRTSGKSSYNE. The whole CDR3 region reads CASGRTSGKSSYNEQFF. The variable domain in full, completed from reference TRBV19 and TRBJ2-1, reads DGGITQSPKYLFRKEGQNVTLSCEQNLNHDAMYWYRQDPGQGLRLIYYSQIVNDFQKGDIAEGYSVSREKKESFPLTVTSAQKNPTAFYLCASGRTSGKSSYNEQFFGPGTRLTVL.

Comment on this clone: Read sequence stops 3 residues before the CDR3 end, and the germline J gene provides the missing end. Other nucleotide sequences from this sample produce the same CDR3. This chain connects TRBV18 to TRBJ2-2; possible D gene TRBD2, 6 bases. Germline V gene sequence: CDR1 KGHSH, CDR2 LQKENI. CDR3 length: 18 residues. Trimming stripped 6 bases from V and 4 bases from J, with 24 bases between. The CDR3 reads CASSPPSSLAIGTGELFF. The DNA read from the CDR3 is TGTGCCAGCTCCCCCCCATCTTCTCTAGCGATCGGCACCGGGGAG. Full variable domain (missing parts from reference TRBV18 and TRBJ2-2): NAGVMQNPRHLVRRRGQEARLRCSPMKGHSHVYWYRQLPEEGLKFMVYLQKENIIDESGMPKERFSAEFPKEGPSILRIQQVVRGDSAAYFCASSPPSSLAIGTGELFFGEGSRLTVL.

This clone is identified as medium-sized from frequency. The read terminates 3 residues before the CDR3 end, so the remaining end is supplied by the germline J gene. The chain links TRBV6-2 or TRBV6-3 to TRBJ2-5; possible D gene TRBD1, 5 bases. Trimming took off 5 bases at V and 0 bases at J, with 16 bases between the two ends. CDR1 and CDR2 from the germline V gene are MNHEY and SVGEGT. This CDR3 has 16 amino acids. The sequenced CDR3 bases are TGTGCCAGCAGTGGTCATGACAGATACGACCAAGAGACC. This encodes CASSGHDRYDQET. The CDR3 as a whole reads CASSGHDRYDQETQYF.

The CDR3 sequence is CSARTGGEQYF. The sequenced CDR3 bases are TGCAGTGCCCGGACAGGGGGCGAG. The V and J genes are TRBV20-1 and TRBJ2-7, with 10 nucleotides matching TRBD1. The read stops 3 residues short of the end of the CDR3; the missing end is completed from the germline J gene. Germline lookup yields CDR1 DFQATT and CDR2 SNEGSKA (reference sequence). V shed 6 bases and J 6 bases; nucleotides not matched to a gene: 2. The CDR3 covers 11 residues.

The CDR3 protein is CASRKQYGEKLFF. Partial CDR3 DNA: TGTGCCAGCAGAAAACAGTATGGCGAAAAA. This rearrangement joins TRBV2 to TRBJ1-4; D remains ambiguous. From the germline J gene comes the end of the CDR3, since the read stops 3 residues before it. This CDR3 has 13 residues. Germline CDR1 and CDR2: SNHLY and FYNNEI. V lost 6 bases to trimming and J lost 8 bases, with 13 bases between them.

This CDR3 reads CASNLDRNQPQYF. CDR3 DNA (partial): TGTGCCAGTAACCTAGACAGGAATCAGCCG. The chain links TRBV19 to TRBJ2-3, with D possibly being TRBD1 (6 bases). Read coverage stops 3 residues before the CDR3 terminus; the germline J gene supplies the remainder. CDR3 length equals 13 residues. Germline V gene lookup returns CDR1 LNHDA and CDR2 SQIVND (reference sequence).

With regard to this clone: The CDR3 end is not reached by the read, which stops 3 residues before it; the germline J gene fills it in. The chain recombines TRBV20-1 with TRBJ2-1; 9 bases are a match to TRBD2. Unmatched junction bases numbered 6, after V lost 1 base and J lost 5 bases. Germline V lookup: CDR1 DFQATT, CDR2 SNEGSKA (reference sequence). This CDR3 region has 15 residues. The CDR3 region is CSARAVAGGDNEQFF. Incomplete CDR3 DNA: TGCAGTGCTAGAGCTGTGGCGGGGGGGGACAATGAG.

With respect to this clone: The read finishes 3 residues shy of the CDR3 end, and the germline J gene is used to complete it. The chain couples TRBV29-1 to TRBJ2-1, with 7 bases lining up with TRBD2. The V and J ends lost 5 bases and 4 bases, in that order; junction bases with no gene match: 5. CDR1 and CDR2 (germline): SQVTM, ANQGSEA. CDR3 size: 13 residues. CDR3 residues: CSVRRGGYNEQFF. The covered CDR3 bases are TGCAGCGTTCGCCGCGGGGGTTACAATGAG.

Note on this clone: Read data end 3 residues before the CDR3 end; the end is taken from the germline J gene. The chain recombines TRBV30 with TRBJ2-2, with D possibly TRBD2 on 6 matching bases. Germline CDR1 and CDR2: GTSNPN and SVGIG (reference sequence). This CDR3 has 13 residues. The DNA read from the CDR3 is TGTGCCTCCCTAATGGGGGGTAATTCACCG. Amino acids: CASLMGGNSP. The full CDR3 protein is CASLMGGNSPLFF.

A word on this clone: The CDR3 goes on 3 residues after the read ends, and that part is filled in from the germline J gene. This chain uses TRBV16 with TRBJ2-5, with TRBD2 identical over 8 bases. The CDR3 totals 15 residues. CDR1 is KGHSY, CDR2 FQNENV, per germline. V trimming: 4 bases; J trimming: 2 bases; junction bases outside the gene matches: 6. The CDR3 loop is CASSPNGGAQETQYF. The CDR3 DNA, read in part, is TGTGCCAGCAGCCCCAACGGGGGGGCACAAGAGACC.